The clone carrying this TCR beta chain was seen only once. As yet, its antigen is unknown. The assay was immunoSEQ multiplex PCR, and TCRdb's table has in-frame clones only and misses some. The table shows tens of thousands of clones, with 85% to 90% occurring only once. The CDR3 is 15 residues long. The V end was cut by 0 bases, the J end by 4 bases, with 13 bases between. The V gene's germline CDR1 is ENHRY and CDR2 SYGVKD. This entry is derived from a study of OX40 agonist ivuxolimab in advanced cancers. Study in general: Head and neck, renal cell, melanoma or hepatocellular carcinoma were the cancers that dose-escalation patients had. Age averaged around 59 years (range roughly 20 to 90), and 82.7% were male.

Study-wide points: At 0.1 to 3.0 mg/kg and by week 6, clonal expansion occurred in CD4+ and CD8+ blood T cells. Among the lowest peripheral clonal expansion occurred in 0.1-3.0 mg/kg partial responders.

V is TRBV10-3 and J is TRBJ2-7, with D unclear. The clonotype originates from an adult with an advanced solid tumor such as melanoma, head and neck, liver or kidney cancer. The specimen comprised CD4+ or CD8+ T cells sorted from blood, sampled in a trial of the OX40 agonist ivuxolimab. This CDR3 reads CAISESMGSTYEQYF. CDR3 in DNA: TGTGCCATCAGTGAGTCTATGGGTTCAACGTACGAGCAGTACTTC.